The 19 T cell receptor beta chains below come from one sample, sequenced in a study of cytomegalovirus exposure and HLA in healthy donors. 13 Jbeta primers and 60 Vbeta primers were used for the PCR. Here immunoSEQ multiplex PCR was the method, and the copy in TCRdb shows in-frame clones only, minus some. Of about 140,000 clones listed, about 77% were seen once; the top ten hold under 2%. Sequenced sample: PBMCs. Receptors originate from a female donor in good health and CMV-seronegative.

The rearrangement uses TRBV28 and TRBJ2-7; D not resolved. From germline, CDR1 is MDHEN and CDR2 SYDVKM. The CDR3 spans 11 residues. Trimming took 10 bases from V and 3 from J, leaving 10 bases between them. The CDR3 loop is CATNSNYEQYF. The CDR3 bases are TGTGCCACCAACAGCAACTACGAGCAGTACTTC. Combining the CDR3 with reference TRBV28 and TRBJ2-7 gives the whole variable domain DVKVTQSSRYLVKRTGEKVFLECVQDMDHENMFWYRQDPGLGLRLIYFSYDVKMKEKGDIPEGYSVSREKKERFSLILESASTNQTSMYLCATNSNYEQYFGPGTRLTVT.

This clone was counted once. This chain joins TRBV5-1 and TRBJ1-4; 8 nucleotides align to TRBD1. Trimming removed 3 bases from V and 4 bases from J; junction bases left unmatched: 14. This CDR3 contains 18 residues. Germline loops: CDR1 SGHRS, CDR2 YFSETQ. CDR3 nucleotides: TGCGCCAGCAGCTCAAGAAAAATAGGGACAGGAGTTAATGAAAAACTGTTTTTT. Translating it yields CASSSRKIGTGVNEKLFF.

The chain is built from TRBV15 and TRBJ1-4; 7 nucleotides line up with TRBD1. V lost 4 bases and J lost 3; bases outside the gene matches: 2. Germline V lookup: CDR1 LNHNV, CDR2 YYDKDF (reference sequence). This CDR3 comprises 14 residues. CDR3 amino acids: CATSNRGSNEKLFF. For the CDR3, the DNA is TGTGCCACCAGCAACAGGGGTTCTAATGAAAAACTGTTTTTT. Looking up the rest from reference TRBV15 and TRBJ1-4 gives the full variable domain: DAMVIQNPRYQVTQFGKPVTLSCSQTLNHNVMYWYQQKSSQAPKLLFHYYDKDFNNEADTPDNFQSRRPNTSFCFLDIRSPGLGDTAMYLCATSNRGSNEKLFFGSGTQLSVL.

This clone showed up just a few times. The chain combines TRBV2 with TRBJ1-2, with D hard to call. The germline V gene encodes CDR1 SNHLY and CDR2 FYNNEI. The CDR3 is made up of 14 amino acids. V was shortened by 4 bases and J by 4 bases, with 13 bases between the two germline ends. This chain's CDR3 is CASSVVTVTYGYTF. The CDR3 DNA reads TGTGCCAGCAGTGTGGTTACAGTTACCTATGGCTACACCTTC.

This chain uses TRBV19 with TRBJ2-6, with a possible D match to TRBD2 (6 bases). V lost 7 bases to trimming and J lost 3 bases, with 13 bases between them. This CDR3 spans 15 amino acids. Germline CDR1 is LNHDA and CDR2 is SQIVND (reference sequence). Here the CDR3 reads CASNDRGFGANVLTF. CDR3 nucleotides: TGTGCCAGTAATGATCGGGGGTTTGGGGCCAACGTCCTGACTTTC.

The chain employs TRBV4-1 and TRBJ1-1; no reliable D call. V was cut by 0 bases and J by 7 bases, with 15 bases left in between. The germline V gene has CDR1 MGHRA and CDR2 YSYEKL. The CDR3 length is 15 residues. The CDR3 bases are TGCGCCAGCAGCCAAGATTGGCAGGCGATTATTGAAGCTTTCTTT. Its protein is CASSQDWQAIIEAFF.

V and J are TRBV2 and TRBJ1-5, with D maybe TRBD1 (6 bases). The CDR3 loop spans 15 amino acids. Trimming shortened V by 2 bases and J by 7 bases, and 15 bases separated the two germline ends. Per germline, CDR1 SNHLY and CDR2 FYNNEI. In DNA form, the CDR3 reads TGTGCCAGCAGTGAAAGCTTGGGGGCAGGGCAGCCCCAGCATTTT. Translation gives CASSESLGAGQPQHF.

As to this clone: At one boundary the junction diverges from the germline segment, which might be a read error. The chain is built from TRBV5-6 and TRBJ1-2; TRBD1 aligns across 7 bases. The CDR3 runs 13 residues. Germline loops: CDR1 SGHDT, CDR2 YYEEEE. CDR3 in DNA: TGTGCCGGCAGCTTGGGACAGAACTATGGCTACACCTTC. It yields the protein CAGSLGQNYGYTF.

This clone occurred a few times. CDR3 loop: CASSLASAGANVLTF. CDR3 nucleotides: TGTGCCAGCAGCTTAGCCTCGGCTGGGGCCAACGTCCTGACTTTC. This sequence joins TRBV11-1 and TRBJ2-6; D uncertain. The V gene's germline CDR1 is SGHAT and CDR2 FQDESV (reference sequence). This CDR3 has 15 amino acids. The V gene lost 0 bases and the J gene lost 2 bases, with 5 bases spanning the gap.

This clone was recorded once. The chain employs TRBV9 and TRBJ2-1; tentatively, D is TRBD1 (6 bases). Germline V gene sequence: CDR1 SGDLS, CDR2 YYNGEE. V lost 3 bases and J 6 bases, leaving 10 bases between the germline ends. This CDR3 spans 13 amino acids. The DNA of the CDR3 is TGTGCCAGCAGCGGGGGACAAGGCAATGAGCAGTTCTTC. Translation: CASSGGQGNEQFF.

The gene calls are TRBV11-2 and TRBJ2-7, with 9 bases aligning to TRBD1. The CDR3 is 16 amino acids. CDR1 SGHAT and CDR2 FQNNGV come from the germline V gene. Trimming at V came to 4 bases and at J to 2 bases, leaving 9 bases not matched to a gene. The CDR3 sequence: CASSSPGQGSTYEQYF. In DNA, the CDR3 is TGTGCCAGCAGCTCCCCGGGACAGGGAAGCACCTACGAGCAGTACTTC.

This sequence joins TRBV11-2 and TRBJ2-5; maybe TRBD2 (6 bases). The CDR3 covers 14 residues. V lost 5 bases and J lost 5, with 15 bases in between. CDR1 is SGHAT, CDR2 FQNNGV, per germline. CDR3 sequence: CASSKSAGSETQYF. The CDR3 region has the DNA TGTGCCAGCAGCAAAAGTGCGGGATCCGAGACCCAGTACTTC. Full variable domain (outside the CDR3, taken from reference TRBV11-2 and TRBJ2-5): EAGVAQSPRYKIIEKRQSVAFWCNPISGHATLYWYQQILGQGPKLLIQFQNNGVVDDSQLPKDRFSAERLKGVDSTLKIQPAKLEDSAVYLCASSKSAGSETQYFGPGTRLLVL.

The rearrangement joins TRBV27 to TRBJ2-1; tentative D call: TRBD2 (6 bases). Germline lookup yields CDR1 MNHEY and CDR2 SMNVEV (reference sequence). This CDR3 is built from 15 residues. The germline V and J ends were trimmed by 4 bases and 6 bases, with 16 bases remaining between them. The CDR3 here is CASSYSQGGSNEQFF. CDR3 bases: TGTGCCAGCAGTTATAGCCAGGGAGGTAGCAATGAGCAGTTCTTC.

The J gene is TRBJ2-7, the V gene TRBV14; D uncertain. Trimming shortened V by 4 bases and J by 3 bases, and 7 bases separated the two germline ends. Germline V gene data show CDR1 as SGHDN and CDR2 as FVKESK. The CDR3 has 12 amino acids. CDR3 nucleotide sequence: TGTGCCAGCAGCCTAGGAGACTACGAGCAGTACTTC. It translates to CASSLGDYEQYF.

This rearrangement joins TRBV2 to TRBJ2-1; the match to TRBD2 covers 8 bases. Trimming cost V 2 bases and J 8 bases; bases outside gene matches: 8. This CDR3 comprises 15 residues. Germline V gene data show CDR1 as SNHLY and CDR2 as FYNNEI. The CDR3 DNA sequence: TGTGCCAGCAGTGAAACGGGGGGGCCTTTACATGAGCAGTTCTTC. This translates into CASSETGGPLHEQFF. Full variable domain (rest looked up from reference TRBV2 and TRBJ2-1): EPEVTQTPSHQVTQMGQEVILRCVPISNHLYFYWYRQILGQKVEFLVSFYNNEISEKSEIFDDQFSVERPDGSNFTLKIRSTKLEDSAMYFCASSETGGPLHEQFFGPGTRLTVL.

This clone was picked up one time. The rearrangement links TRBV27 to TRBJ1-1; 7 nucleotides agree with TRBD1. The V gene's germline CDR1 is MNHEY and CDR2 SMNVEV (reference sequence). V shed 4 bases, J shed 0 bases, and the junction held 11 bases outside the gene matches. This CDR3 is built from 17 residues. CDR3 nucleotides: TGTGCCAGCAGTTATAACAGGGGTCACCTTATGAACACTGAAGCTTTCTTT. Translation: CASSYNRGHLMNTEAFF.

The V call is TRBV13, the J call TRBJ2-1; 14 bases agree with TRBD2. This CDR3 has 17 amino acids. Losses at the gene ends were 5 bases for V and 6 bases for J; bases not matched to a gene: 9. Germline-derived CDR1 and CDR2 are PRHDT and FYEKMQ (reference sequence). The CDR3 sequence: CASSPRGLAGDGNEQFF. CDR3 sequence (DNA): TGTGCCAGCAGCCCCCGGGGACTAGCGGGAGATGGCAATGAGCAGTTCTTC.

The rearrangement uses TRBV9 and TRBJ1-3; D unclear. This CDR3 is built from 16 residues. Germline V gene data show CDR1 as SGDLS and CDR2 as YYNGEE. V was pared by 3 bases and J by 2 bases, with 15 bases between. The CDR3 is CASSDSLDATGNTIYF. The CDR3 nucleotides are TGTGCCAGCAGCGACTCTCTAGACGCTACTGGAAACACCATATATTTT.

The chain is built from TRBV4-1 and TRBJ2-7, with 7 bases identical to TRBD1. The CDR3 is 14 residues long. V lost 5 bases and J lost 2; bases outside the gene matches: 6. The V gene's germline CDR1 is MGHRA and CDR2 YSYEKL. DNA of the CDR3: TGCGCCAGCAGCGGCGACAGGGTTCCCTACGAGCAGTACTTC. This translates into CASSGDRVPYEQYF.